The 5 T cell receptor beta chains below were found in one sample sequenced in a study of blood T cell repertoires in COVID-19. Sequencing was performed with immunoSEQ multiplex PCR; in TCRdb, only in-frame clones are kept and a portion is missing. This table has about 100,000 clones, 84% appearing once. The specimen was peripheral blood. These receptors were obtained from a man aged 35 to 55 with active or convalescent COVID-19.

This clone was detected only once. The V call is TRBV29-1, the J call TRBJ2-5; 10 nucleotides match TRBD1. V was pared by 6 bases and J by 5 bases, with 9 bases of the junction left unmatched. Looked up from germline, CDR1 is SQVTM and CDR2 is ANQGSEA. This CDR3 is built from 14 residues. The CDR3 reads CSVPGQGFSETQYF. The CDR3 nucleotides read TGCAGCGTCCCGGGACAGGGGTTTTCGGAGACCCAGTACTTC.

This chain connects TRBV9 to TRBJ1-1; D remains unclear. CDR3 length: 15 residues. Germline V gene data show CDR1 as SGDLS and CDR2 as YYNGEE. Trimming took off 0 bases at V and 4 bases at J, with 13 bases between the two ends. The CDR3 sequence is CASSVVPGGGTEAFF. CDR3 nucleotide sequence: TGTGCCAGCAGCGTAGTACCGGGAGGCGGCACTGAAGCTTTCTTT.

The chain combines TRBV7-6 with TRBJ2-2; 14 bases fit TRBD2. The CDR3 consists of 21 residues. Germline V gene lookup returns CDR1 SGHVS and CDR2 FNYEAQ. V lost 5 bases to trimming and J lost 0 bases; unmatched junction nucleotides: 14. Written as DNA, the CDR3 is TGTGCCAGCAGCCTCCGCGCGGGACTAGCGGGGGACCTAACGAACACCGGGGAGCTGTTTTTT. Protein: CASSLRAGLAGDLTNTGELFF.

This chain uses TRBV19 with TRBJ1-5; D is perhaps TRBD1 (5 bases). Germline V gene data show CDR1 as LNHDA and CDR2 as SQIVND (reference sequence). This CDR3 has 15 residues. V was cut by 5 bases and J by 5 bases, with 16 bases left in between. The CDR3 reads CASSSRSLGDQPQHF. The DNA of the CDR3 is TGTGCCAGTAGTTCCCGTAGCCTAGGGGATCAGCCCCAGCATTTT.

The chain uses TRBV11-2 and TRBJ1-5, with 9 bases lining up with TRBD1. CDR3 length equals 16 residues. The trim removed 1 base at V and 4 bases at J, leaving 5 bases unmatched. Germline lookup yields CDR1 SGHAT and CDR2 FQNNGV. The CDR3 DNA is TGTGCCAGCAGCTTAGGTACAGGGGGCGGGAATCAGCCCCAGCATTTT. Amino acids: CASSLGTGGGNQPQHF. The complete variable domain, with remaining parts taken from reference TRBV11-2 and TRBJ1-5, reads EAGVAQSPRYKIIEKRQSVAFWCNPISGHATLYWYQQILGQGPKLLIQFQNNGVVDDSQLPKDRFSAERLKGVDSTLKIQPAKLEDSAVYLCASSLGTGGGNQPQHFGDGTRLSIL.